These T cell receptor beta chains were read from a single sample in a study of blood T cells in healthy people across ages. In TCRdb, the 5' RACE reads were re-called with MiXCR into one record per CDR3 protein. Among 800,000 to 950,000 distinct CDR3 sequences listed, about 44% were seen once. The sequencing input was blood. All receptors derive from a man aged 30 to 45 in good health. Both conserved end residues are trimmed from each CDR3. Each record gives: V gene, D gene, J gene, CDR3 protein. A D gene is named only where the DNA matches it firmly.

V: TRBV4-1; D: .; J: TRBJ2-7; CDR3: ASSQDPRGYEQY
V: TRBV10-3; D: .; J: TRBJ1-4; CDR3: AISGTVATNEKLF
V: TRBV28; D: .; J: TRBJ1-1; CDR3: ASSFKGGMNTEAF
V: TRBV11-3; D: TRBD1; J: TRBJ2-5; CDR3: ASSPRGSFQETQY
V: TRBV12-3/TRBV12-4; D: .; J: TRBJ1-4; CDR3: ASSLGYGQIEKLF
V: TRBV2; D: .; J: TRBJ1-5; CDR3: ASKCWGNQPQH
V: TRBV21-1; D: .; J: TRBJ2-7; CDR3: ASTIRGGGLSYEQY
V: TRBV7-9; D: .; J: TRBJ2-7; CDR3: ASSTDRSAYEQY
V: TRBV27; D: .; J: TRBJ1-6; CDR3: ASSLGVGIDSPLH
V: TRBV7-9; D: .; J: TRBJ1-4; CDR3: ASSSRQFGEPRSNEKLF
V: TRBV27; D: .; J: TRBJ2-5; CDR3: ASRVISGGQETQY
V: TRBV28; D: .; J: TRBJ2-5; CDR3: ASSLAQGDGETQY
V: TRBV7-2; D: .; J: TRBJ2-5; CDR3: ASSSSGPQETQY
V: TRBV4-2; D: TRBD1; J: TRBJ2-1; CDR3: ASSQETGTGGGEQF
V: TRBV30; D: .; J: TRBJ1-5; CDR3: AWSLGLLNQPQH
V: TRBV29-1; D: .; J: TRBJ1-1; CDR3: SADWGGTEAF
V: TRBV29-1; D: TRBD1; J: TRBJ2-7; CDR3: SVGGTGRRGEQY
V: TRBV5-6; D: .; J: TRBJ2-3; CDR3: ASSLRSGTADTQY
V: TRBV2; D: .; J: TRBJ1-4; CDR3: ASSGGQTTNEKLF
V: TRBV7-9; D: .; J: TRBJ1-5; CDR3: ASSLEGARQPQH
V: TRBV20-1; D: .; J: TRBJ1-6; CDR3: SAPDSLSYNSPLH
V: TRBV3-1; D: .; J: TRBJ2-1; CDR3: ASRGLWGEQF
V: TRBV6-6; D: .; J: TRBJ2-7; CDR3: ASSPLGGSSYEQY
V: TRBV3-1; D: TRBD1; J: TRBJ2-4; CDR3: ASSPRTGGFSKNIQY
V: TRBV5-1; D: TRBD1; J: TRBJ2-7; CDR3: ASSLGQARGEQY
V: TRBV6-5; D: .; J: TRBJ2-1; CDR3: ASSSLPSRDEQF
V: TRBV7-9; D: .; J: TRBJ2-7; CDR3: ASSYDAENSYEQY
V: TRBV7-9; D: .; J: TRBJ1-6; CDR3: ASSLAGSHYNSPLH
V: TRBV4-3; D: .; J: .; CDR3: ASSQARLVSEQY
V: TRBV20-1; D: TRBD1; J: TRBJ2-7; CDR3: SASKGQGRVEQY
V: TRBV6-2/TRBV6-3; D: TRBD1; J: TRBJ2-7; CDR3: ASNRQGGYYEQY
V: TRBV24-1; D: TRBD1; J: TRBJ1-5; CDR3: ATSGQGEGPNQPQH
V: TRBV5-4; D: .; J: TRBJ1-1; CDR3: ASSPERGYTEAF
V: TRBV3-1; D: TRBD2; J: TRBJ2-1; CDR3: ASTRGGSNEQF
V: TRBV20-1; D: .; J: TRBJ1-2; CDR3: SAIFRQKHGYT
V: TRBV25-1; D: .; J: TRBJ2-7; CDR3: ASSGHPTQAPSYEQY
V: TRBV20-1; D: TRBD1; J: TRBJ1-1; CDR3: SGEQLQGPMNTEAF
V: TRBV7-8; D: .; J: TRBJ2-6; CDR3: ASSFIDRPGANVLT
V: TRBV4-1; D: TRBD2; J: TRBJ2-2; CDR3: ASSPKAGSNTGELF
V: TRBV27; D: .; J: TRBJ2-2; CDR3: ASRYSSTGELF
V: TRBV9; D: TRBD2; J: TRBJ2-7; CDR3: ASSPPRAGGYEQY
V: TRBV11-2; D: .; J: TRBJ1-1; CDR3: ASSLGTRAGNTEAF
V: TRBV3-1; D: .; J: TRBJ2-7; CDR3: ASSDFATQTYYEQY
V: TRBV7-2; D: .; J: TRBJ1-2; CDR3: ASGAQVANYGYT
V: TRBV6-4; D: TRBD1; J: .; CDR3: ASMDRGFLDEQY
V: TRBV19; D: TRBD2; J: TRBJ2-1; CDR3: ASRTSGIVDEQF
V: TRBV5-6; D: .; J: TRBJ2-1; CDR3: ASSFLDILNEQF
V: TRBV5-1; D: .; J: TRBJ2-5; CDR3: ASSFGGTKETQY
V: TRBV29-1; D: .; J: .; CDR3: SAGGTGSSYNEQY
V: TRBV15; D: .; J: TRBJ2-7; CDR3: ATSRDAYEQY
V: TRBV9; D: TRBD1; J: TRBJ2-1; CDR3: ASSVDPGQGYNEQF
V: TRBV28; D: .; J: TRBJ1-4; CDR3: ASGTAATNEKLF
V: TRBV20-1; D: .; J: TRBJ1-3; CDR3: SARPGDSGNTIY
V: TRBV18; D: .; J: TRBJ2-5; CDR3: ASSPPNGLETQY
V: TRBV5-1; D: .; J: TRBJ2-3; CDR3: ASSLQVAPDTDTQY
V: TRBV7-9; D: TRBD1; J: TRBJ1-2; CDR3: ASSANQGGDYGYT
V: TRBV7-2; D: TRBD2; J: TRBJ2-3; CDR3: ASSLPGTSGGMSTDTQY
V: TRBV12-3/TRBV12-4; D: .; J: TRBJ1-1; CDR3: ASSFTGGGGTEAF
V: TRBV20-1; D: TRBD2; J: TRBJ2-3; CDR3: SARVVGLADTQY
V: TRBV5-6; D: .; J: TRBJ2-5; CDR3: ASSPGPRTAQETQY